The source of this T cell receptor (beta chain) is a study of T cell changes during pregnancy in multiple sclerosis. Clones were read by immunoSEQ multiplex PCR, and TCRdb kept only the in-frame ones, dropping some. The sample has over 85,000 clones, around 91% seen once. Sequencing used peripheral blood, obtained after pregnancy. The TCR originated in a female donor in good health, enrolled as a control in a pregnancy study.

The chain's CDR3 is CASVQTGGQETQYF. The CDR3 DNA reads as TGCGCCAGCGTCCAGACAGGGGGCCAGGAGACCCAGTACTTC. This rearrangement joins TRBV5-1 to TRBJ2-5; 10 nucleotides agree with TRBD1. V gave up 7 bases and J gave up 5 bases; unmatched junction bases: 8. Germline CDR1 is SGHRS and CDR2 is YFSETQ. The CDR3 spans 14 residues.